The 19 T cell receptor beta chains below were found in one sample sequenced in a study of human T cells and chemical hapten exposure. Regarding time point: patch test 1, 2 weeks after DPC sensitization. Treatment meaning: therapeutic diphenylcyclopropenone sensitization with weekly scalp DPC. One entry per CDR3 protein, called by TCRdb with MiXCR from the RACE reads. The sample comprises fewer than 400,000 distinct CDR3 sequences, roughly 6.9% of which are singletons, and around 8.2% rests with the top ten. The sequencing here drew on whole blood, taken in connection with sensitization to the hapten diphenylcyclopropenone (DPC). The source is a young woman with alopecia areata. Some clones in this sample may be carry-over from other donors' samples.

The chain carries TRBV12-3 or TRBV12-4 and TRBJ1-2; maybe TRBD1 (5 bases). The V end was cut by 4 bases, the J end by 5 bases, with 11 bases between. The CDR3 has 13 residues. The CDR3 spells CASSSTTDYGYTF. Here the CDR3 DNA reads TGTGCCAGCAGTTCGACGACAGATTATGGCTACACCTTC.

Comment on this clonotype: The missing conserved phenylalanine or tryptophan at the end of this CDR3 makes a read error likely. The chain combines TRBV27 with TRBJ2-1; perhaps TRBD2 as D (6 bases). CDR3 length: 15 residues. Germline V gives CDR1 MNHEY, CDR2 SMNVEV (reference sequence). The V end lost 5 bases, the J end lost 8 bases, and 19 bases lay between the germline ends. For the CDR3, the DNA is TGTGCCAGCAGTCTGACCCTACTTTCTAGCGATGAGCAGTTCTCC. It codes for CASSLTLLSSDEQFS.

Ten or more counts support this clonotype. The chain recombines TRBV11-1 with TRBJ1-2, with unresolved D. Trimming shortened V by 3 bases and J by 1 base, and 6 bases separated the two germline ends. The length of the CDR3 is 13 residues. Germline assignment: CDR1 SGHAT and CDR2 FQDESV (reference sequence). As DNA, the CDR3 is TGTGCCAGCAGCTTTGGGGATAACTATGGCTACACCTTC. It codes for CASSFGDNYGYTF.

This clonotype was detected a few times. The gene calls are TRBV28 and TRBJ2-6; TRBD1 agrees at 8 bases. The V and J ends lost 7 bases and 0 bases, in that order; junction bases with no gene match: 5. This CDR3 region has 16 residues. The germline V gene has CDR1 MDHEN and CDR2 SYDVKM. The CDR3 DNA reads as TGTGCCAGCACCGGGACAGGTCCCTCTGGGGCCAACGTCCTGACTTTC. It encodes CASTGTGPSGANVLTF.

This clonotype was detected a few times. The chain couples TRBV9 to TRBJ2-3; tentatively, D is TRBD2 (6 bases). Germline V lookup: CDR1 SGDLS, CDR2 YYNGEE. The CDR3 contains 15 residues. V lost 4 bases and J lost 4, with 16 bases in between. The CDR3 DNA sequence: TGTGCCAGCAGCCCTCAGTTGACTAGTTCAGATACGCAGTATTTT. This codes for CASSPQLTSSDTQYF. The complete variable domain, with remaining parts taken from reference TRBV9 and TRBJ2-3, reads DSGVTQTPKHLITATGQRVTLRCSPRSGDLSVYWYQQSLDQGLQFLIQYYNGEERAKGNILERFSAQQFPDLHSELNLSSLELGDSALYFCASSPQLTSSDTQYFGPGTRLTVL.

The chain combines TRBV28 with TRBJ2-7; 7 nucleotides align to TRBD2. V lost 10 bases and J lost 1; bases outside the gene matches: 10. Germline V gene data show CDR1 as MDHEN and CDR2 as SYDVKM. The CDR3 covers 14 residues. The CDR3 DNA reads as TGTGCCACAGCAATGGCTAGCGGTTCCTACGAGCAGTACTTC. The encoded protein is CATAMASGSYEQYF.

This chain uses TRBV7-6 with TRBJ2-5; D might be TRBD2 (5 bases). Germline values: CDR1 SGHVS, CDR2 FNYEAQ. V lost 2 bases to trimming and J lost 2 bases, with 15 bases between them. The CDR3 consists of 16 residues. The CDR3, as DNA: TGTGCCAGCAGCTTACGGACTCGGAATTCGCAAGAGACCCAGTACTTC. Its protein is CASSLRTRNSQETQYF.

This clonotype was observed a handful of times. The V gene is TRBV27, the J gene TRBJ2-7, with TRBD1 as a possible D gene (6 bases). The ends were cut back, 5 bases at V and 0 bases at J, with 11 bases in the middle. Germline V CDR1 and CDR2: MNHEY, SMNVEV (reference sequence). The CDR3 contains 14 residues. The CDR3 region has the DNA TGTGCCAGCAGTCCCCGGGACAACTCCTACGAGCAGTACTTC. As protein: CASSPRDNSYEQYF.

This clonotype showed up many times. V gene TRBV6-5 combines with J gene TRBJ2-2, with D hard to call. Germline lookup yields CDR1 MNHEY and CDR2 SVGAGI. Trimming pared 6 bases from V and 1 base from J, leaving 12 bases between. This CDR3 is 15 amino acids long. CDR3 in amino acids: CASSLDVLNTGELFF. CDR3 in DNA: TGTGCCAGCAGCCTAGATGTTCTGAACACCGGGGAGCTGTTTTTT.

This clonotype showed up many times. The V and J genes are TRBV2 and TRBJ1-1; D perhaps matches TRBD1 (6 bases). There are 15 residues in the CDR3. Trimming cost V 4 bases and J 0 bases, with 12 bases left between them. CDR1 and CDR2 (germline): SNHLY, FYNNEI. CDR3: CASSAAGVLNTEAFF. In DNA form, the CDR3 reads TGTGCCAGCAGTGCGGCAGGGGTCCTGAACACTGAAGCTTTCTTT.

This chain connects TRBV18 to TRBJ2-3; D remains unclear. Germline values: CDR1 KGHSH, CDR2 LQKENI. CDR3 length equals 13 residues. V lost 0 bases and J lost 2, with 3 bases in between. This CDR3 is CASSPPYTDTQYF. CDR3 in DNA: TGTGCCAGCTCACCACCATACACAGATACGCAGTATTTT.

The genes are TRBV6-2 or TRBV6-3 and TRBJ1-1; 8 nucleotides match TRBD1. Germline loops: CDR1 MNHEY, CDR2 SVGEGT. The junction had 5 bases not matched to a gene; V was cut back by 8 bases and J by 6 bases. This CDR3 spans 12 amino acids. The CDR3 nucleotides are TGTGCCAGCTCGACAGGGGTGGCTGAAGCTTTCTTT. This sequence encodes CASSTGVAEAFF.

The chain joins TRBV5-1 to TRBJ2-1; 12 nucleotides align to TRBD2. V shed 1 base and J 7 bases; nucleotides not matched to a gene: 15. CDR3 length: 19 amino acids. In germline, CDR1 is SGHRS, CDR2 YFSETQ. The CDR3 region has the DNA TGCGCCAGCAGCTTGAGGCCTAGCGGGGGGGCCATTTTAGGGAATGAGCAGTTCTTC. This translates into CASSLRPSGGAILGNEQFF.

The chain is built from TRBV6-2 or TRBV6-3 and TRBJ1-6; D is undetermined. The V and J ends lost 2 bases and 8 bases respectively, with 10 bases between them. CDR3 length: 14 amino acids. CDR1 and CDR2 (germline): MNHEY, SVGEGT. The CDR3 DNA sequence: TGTGCCAGCAGTTACATCGGGGAGGATTCACCCCTCCACTTT. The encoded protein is CASSYIGEDSPLHF.

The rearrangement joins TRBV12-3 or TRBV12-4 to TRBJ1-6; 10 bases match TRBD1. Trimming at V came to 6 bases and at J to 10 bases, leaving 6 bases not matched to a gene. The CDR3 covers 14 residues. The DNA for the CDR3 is TGTGCCAGCAGCCTTGGGACAGGGGCATCACCCCTCCACTTT. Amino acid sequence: CASSLGTGASPLHF.

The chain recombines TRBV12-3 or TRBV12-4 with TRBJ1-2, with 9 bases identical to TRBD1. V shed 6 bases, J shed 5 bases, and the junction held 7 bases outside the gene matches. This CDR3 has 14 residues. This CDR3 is CASRSGQGWYGYTF. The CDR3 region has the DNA TGTGCCAGCAGGTCGGGACAGGGTTGGTATGGCTACACCTTC.

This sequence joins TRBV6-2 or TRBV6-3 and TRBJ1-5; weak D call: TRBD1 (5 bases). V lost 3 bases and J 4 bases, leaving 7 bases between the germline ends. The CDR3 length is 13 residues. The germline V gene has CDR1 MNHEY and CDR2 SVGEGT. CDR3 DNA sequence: TGTGCCAGCAGTTATGAGGGGAATCAGCCCCAGCATTTT. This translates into CASSYEGNQPQHF.

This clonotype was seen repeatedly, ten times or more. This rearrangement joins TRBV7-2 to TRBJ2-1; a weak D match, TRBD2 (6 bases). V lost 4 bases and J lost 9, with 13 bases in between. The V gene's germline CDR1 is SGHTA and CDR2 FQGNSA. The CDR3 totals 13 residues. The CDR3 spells CASSWDGGGEQFF. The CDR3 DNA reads TGTGCCAGCAGCTGGGATGGGGGAGGTGAGCAGTTCTTC.

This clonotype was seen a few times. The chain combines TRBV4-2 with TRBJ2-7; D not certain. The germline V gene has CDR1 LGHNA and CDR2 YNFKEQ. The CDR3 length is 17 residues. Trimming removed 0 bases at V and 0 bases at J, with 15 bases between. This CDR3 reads CASSQDPLGSSSYEQYF. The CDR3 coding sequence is TGTGCCAGCAGCCAAGATCCCCTCGGCTCGAGCTCCTACGAGCAGTACTTC.